Below, 5 T cell receptor beta chains from the same sample are listed, as sequenced in a study of siplizumab effects on memory and regulatory T cells. Sequencing used immunoSEQ multiplex PCR; TCRdb keeps in-frame clones, though not all of them. The sample includes 110,000 or so clones, around 90% of them seen just once. Sequences were obtained from Tregs sorted from blood. These receptors were collected from a human donor in good health.

The gene calls are TRBV7-9 and TRBJ2-7, with TRBD1 identical over 9 bases. This CDR3 comprises 14 residues. After removal of 5 bases from V and 6 bases from J, the junction contained 8 bases not matched to a gene. The V gene's germline CDR1 is SEHNR and CDR2 FQNEAQ (reference sequence). The CDR3, as DNA: TGTGCCAGCAGCGCGGGACAGGGATTAAGCGAGCAGTACTTC. It translates to CASSAGQGLSEQYF. Complete variable domain (other parts from reference TRBV7-9 and TRBJ2-7): DTGVSQNPRHKITKRGQNVTFRCDPISEHNRLYWYRQTLGQGPEFLTYFQNEAQLEKSRLLSDRFSAERPKGSFSTLEIQRTEQGDSAMYLCASSAGQGLSEQYFGPGTRLTVT.

The CDR3 sequence is CASTLRINEQFF. As DNA, the CDR3 is TGTGCCAGCACTTTGCGGATCAATGAGCAGTTCTTC. The chain joins TRBV6-1 to TRBJ2-1; D gene unclear. CDR3 length equals 12 residues. From germline, CDR1 is MNHNS and CDR2 SASEGT. V lost 7 bases to trimming and J lost 6 bases, with 10 bases between them.

V usage is TRBV29-1 and J usage is TRBJ1-1; 7 bases map to TRBD1. Germline CDR1 and CDR2: SQVTM and ANQGSEA. CDR3 size: 16 residues. The junction had 13 bases not matched to a gene; V was cut back by 3 bases and J by 3 bases. The CDR3 DNA follows: TGCAGCGTTGAGCGGGGGAAGGGGGCTAGGGACACTGAAGCTTTCTTT. It translates to CSVERGKGARDTEAFF.

The gene calls are TRBV19 and TRBJ2-3; no clear D. V was trimmed by 7 bases and J by 8 bases, leaving 16 bases between them. The CDR3 has 13 residues. Looked up from germline, CDR1 is LNHDA and CDR2 is SQIVND (reference sequence). The CDR3 region is CASKNPKLGTQYF. In DNA form, the CDR3 reads TGTGCCAGTAAGAATCCCAAGCTCGGTACGCAGTATTTT. Based on the CDR3 plus reference TRBV19 and TRBJ2-3, the full variable domain is DGGITQSPKYLFRKEGQNVTLSCEQNLNHDAMYWYRQDPGQGLRLIYYSQIVNDFQKGDIAEGYSVSREKKESFPLTVTSAQKNPTAFYLCASKNPKLGTQYFGPGTRLTVL.

The gene calls are TRBV6-5 and TRBJ1-4; 9 nucleotides line up with TRBD1. The germline CDR1 and CDR2 sequences are MNHEY and SVGAGI. Unmatched junction bases numbered 8, after V lost 7 bases and J lost 8 bases. The CDR3 extends over 14 amino acids. In DNA, the CDR3 is TGTGCCAGCAACAACAGGGGGCAAGGGGAAAAACTGTTTTTT. It translates to CASNNRGQGEKLFF.